This TCR beta chain was sequenced during a study of read filtering for tumor transcriptome and immune sequencing. The junction had 9 bases not matched to a gene; V was cut back by 6 bases and J by 6 bases. In germline, CDR1 is ENHRY, CDR2 SYGVKD. CDR3 length equals 15 residues. The table lists this clonotype with many counts. This library used about 360 ng RNA and molecular barcoded adaptors spanning alpha/delta and beta/gamma chains. Each CDR3 protein gets one entry after TCRdb re-called the reads with MiXCR. The table has around 38,000 distinct CDR3 sequences, approximately 14% seen once. This clonotype originated in a donor at least 40 years old with multiple myeloma. The chain uses TRBV10-3 and TRBJ2-2; 8 bases map to TRBD2. Sequencing was performed on a population of CD138-negative cells sorted from bone marrow. CDR3 DNA sequence: TGTGCCATCAGGGCCGGGACTAGAACGGCCGGGGAGCTGTTTTTT. As protein: CAIRAGTRTAGELFF.